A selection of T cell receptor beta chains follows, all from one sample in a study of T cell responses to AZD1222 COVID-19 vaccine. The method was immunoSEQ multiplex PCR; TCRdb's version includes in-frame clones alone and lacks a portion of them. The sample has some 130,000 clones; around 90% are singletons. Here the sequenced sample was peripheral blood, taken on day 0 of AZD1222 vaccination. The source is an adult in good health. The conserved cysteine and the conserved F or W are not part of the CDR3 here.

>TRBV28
ASSLGTGNTDTQY
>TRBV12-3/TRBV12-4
ASSSAVYGYT
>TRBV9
ASSVVSGGSTDTQY
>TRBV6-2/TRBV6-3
ASSYSMGSNEKLF
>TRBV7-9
ASSRQGVNTEAF
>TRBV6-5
ASMPAAGETQY
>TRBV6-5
ASSTRTGWEQPQH
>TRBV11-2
ASSLTAVAQY
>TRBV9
ASSVSPSNNQPQH
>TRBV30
AFGVGFSGNTIY
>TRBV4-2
ASSQDLRASSYEQY
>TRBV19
ASRPPYLVLNTEAF
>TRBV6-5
ASSKQGEEQF
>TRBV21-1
ASAKLGTGGDEQF
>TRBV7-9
ASSSGETNTEAF
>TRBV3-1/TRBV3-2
ASSQGSRGNQPQH
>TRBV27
ASTQGTGSYNEQF
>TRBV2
ASSEEGGRNEQY
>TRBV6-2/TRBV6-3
ASSPDSYGYT
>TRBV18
ASSSGQGANSPLH